This record looks at one T cell receptor beta chain sequence and its context. The record originates from a study of blood T cell repertoires in COVID-19. Method: immunoSEQ multiplex PCR; TCRdb's copy keeps in-frame clones and lacks some. This sample has approximately 210,000 clones; 92% occur once, and the top ten carry more than 0.95%. The CDR3 has 15 amino acids. V was cut by 7 bases and J by 5 bases, with 17 bases left in between. In germline, CDR1 is MGHRA, CDR2 YSYEKL. The sample comprised peripheral blood. This rearrangement joins TRBV4-1 to TRBJ1-4, with D perhaps TRBD1 (6 bases). The TCR comes from a man aged 30 to 39 with acute or convalescent COVID-19. The CDR3 sequence: CASTSRGRGNEKLFF. The CDR3 nucleotides are TGCGCCAGCACTTCAAGAGGAAGGGGGAATGAAAAACTGTTTTTT.